This T cell receptor (beta chain) was retrieved from a study of T cell responses to AZD1222 COVID-19 vaccine. Sequenced by immunoSEQ multiplex PCR; TCRdb stores in-frame clones only, minus some. The sample includes nearly 95,000 clones, almost 90% seen only once; the top ten take almost 8.5%. In regard to this clone: The antigen is unknown.

Germline-derived CDR1 and CDR2 are SQVTM and ANQGSEA. The germline V and J ends were trimmed by 6 bases and 6 bases, with 11 bases remaining between them. The CDR3 length is 12 residues. Broader study findings: An increase in Spike-specific TCR breadth and depth was observed after two AZD1222 doses. The study sampled repertoires only after the peak T cell response. The donor cohort was predominantly white British with a female majority, and clonal diversity may have been underestimated.

The gene calls are TRBV29-1 and TRBJ2-2; perhaps TRBD2 as D (5 bases). Source: peripheral blood, taken on day 0 of AZD1222 vaccination. This sequence was found in an adult in good health. The DNA for the CDR3 is TGCAGCGTCCGCCGGGAACCCGGGGAGCTGTTTTTT. It encodes CSVRREPGELFF.